The 30 T cell receptor beta chains listed next were all sequenced from one sample in a study of T cell responses to AZD1222 COVID-19 vaccine (dated by TCRdb to about 2021). This specimen's time point label, interpreted: baseline before first vaccination. The sample's treatment or condition label is to be understood as: meningococcal conjugate vaccine given as trial control. The library was built by means of the immunoSEQ multiplex PCR assay. What TCRdb holds here is the immuneACCESS table cut down to in-frame rearrangements. Part of the clones is not present; checked against another copy, under half of the missing clones reflect an unresolved V gene, and the others are unexplained. This sample gives some 150,000 clones in total; 86% of them show up just once. The ten top clones hold 5.5% of the sample. The sample here was peripheral blood, taken on day 0 of MenACWY control vaccination. The source is an adult in good health.

The V call is TRBV24-1, the J call TRBJ1-2, with D possibly matching TRBD1 (6 bases). This CDR3 spans 15 amino acids. Trimming removed 8 bases from V and 3 bases from J, with 18 bases in between. Germline loops: CDR1 KGHDR, CDR2 SFDVKD. CDR3 nucleotide sequence: TGTGCCACCAATTCGGCGGGGGGCGAGGACTATGGCTACACCTTC. Its translation: CATNSAGGEDYGYTF.

The chain employs TRBV6-5 and TRBJ1-2; D may be TRBD1 (5 bases). Trimming shortened V by 5 bases and J by 5 bases, and 9 bases separated the two germline ends. CDR1 MNHEY and CDR2 SVGAGI come from the germline V gene. The CDR3 runs 12 residues. In DNA form, the CDR3 reads TGTGCCAGCAGTCCCGACAGTTATGGCTACACCTTC. Translation: CASSPDSYGYTF.

CDR3 in amino acids: CASARDRGLRGNQPQHF. Written as DNA, the CDR3 is TGTGCCAGTGCGAGGGACAGGGGGCTTAGGGGCAATCAGCCCCAGCATTTT. The chain is built from TRBV19 and TRBJ1-5; 12 bases match TRBD1. Per the germline V gene, CDR1 is LNHDA and CDR2 is SQIVND (reference sequence). The trim removed 8 bases at V and 2 bases at J, leaving 10 bases unmatched. The CDR3 extends over 17 amino acids.

The gene calls are TRBV19 and TRBJ1-1; D is unresolved. V lost 7 bases to trimming and J lost 0 bases, with 12 bases between them. Germline lookup yields CDR1 LNHDA and CDR2 SQIVND (reference sequence). CDR3 size: 14 residues. The CDR3 spells CASKAAGMNTEAFF. The CDR3 nucleotides read TGTGCCAGTAAGGCCGCGGGTATGAACACTGAAGCTTTCTTT.

This sequence joins TRBV15 and TRBJ1-6, with 9 bases aligning to TRBD1. The CDR3 is made up of 14 amino acids. The ends lost 1 base at V and 12 bases at J; junction bases unmatched: 4. The germline V gene has CDR1 LNHNV and CDR2 YYDKDF (reference sequence). This CDR3 reads CATSRGTGELPLHF. CDR3 nucleotide sequence: TGTGCCACCAGCAGAGGGACAGGGGAATTACCCCTCCACTTT.

The chain recombines TRBV4-1 with TRBJ2-2, with no clear D. Germline V gives CDR1 MGHRA, CDR2 YSYEKL. V was pared by 1 base and J by 7 bases, with 4 bases between. This CDR3 contains 12 residues. CDR3 loop: CASSQVLGELFF. CDR3 coding DNA: TGCGCCAGCAGCCAAGTCCTCGGGGAGCTGTTTTTT.

The genes are TRBV6-1 and TRBJ2-5; D is uncertain. Trimming cost V 2 bases and J 9 bases, with 7 bases left between them. The germline V gene has CDR1 MNHNS and CDR2 SASEGT. CDR3 length: 11 residues. In DNA form, the CDR3 reads TGTGCCAGCAGTGAATTCACGGCCCAGTACTTC. As protein: CASSEFTAQYF.

The chain combines TRBV5-6 with TRBJ2-2; D is uncertain. V was trimmed by 4 bases and J by 1 base, leaving 5 bases between them. The CDR3 is 13 residues long. Germline values: CDR1 SGHDT, CDR2 YYEEEE. The CDR3 nucleotides are TGTGCCAGCAGCAGGGTGAACACCGGGGAGCTGTTTTTT. Its translation: CASSRVNTGELFF.

CDR3 amino acids: CATSGVEGVYGYTF. In nucleotides, the CDR3 is TGTGCCACCAGCGGCGTCGAGGGCGTCTATGGCTACACCTTC. The chain couples TRBV15 to TRBJ1-2; D gene unclear. CDR1 and CDR2 (germline): LNHNV, YYDKDF (reference sequence). The CDR3 consists of 14 residues. Trimming removed 5 bases from V and 4 bases from J, with 14 bases in between.

This clone counts as medium-sized. This chain joins TRBV18 and TRBJ2-1; 12 bases fit TRBD2. The J segment lost 8 bases and the V segment lost 2 bases, leaving 7 bases of the junction unmatched. The CDR3 is made up of 16 amino acids. CDR1 KGHSH and CDR2 LQKENI come from the germline V gene. The CDR3 loop is CASSPWTSGIMDEQFF. As DNA, the CDR3 is TGTGCCAGCTCACCATGGACTAGCGGGATTATGGATGAGCAGTTCTTC.

This clone appeared a single time. The genes are TRBV5-8 and TRBJ2-4; no reliable D call. The CDR3 is 14 residues long. Per germline, CDR1 SGHTS and CDR2 YDEGEE. V lost 2 bases and J 0 bases, leaving 6 bases between the germline ends. The chain's CDR3 is CASSLTLAKNIQYF. The CDR3 DNA follows: TGTGCCAGCAGCTTAACCCTAGCCAAAAACATTCAGTACTTC.

Comment on this clone: The sample carries other DNA sequences with the same CDR3. The genes are TRBV7-2 and TRBJ1-1, with D possibly being TRBD1 (6 bases). The ends were cut back, 3 bases at V and 2 bases at J, with 7 bases in the middle. Germline lookup yields CDR1 SGHTA and CDR2 FQGNSA. The CDR3 spans 13 residues. CDR3 protein: CASSLTGNTEAFF. The CDR3 DNA reads as TGTGCCAGCAGCTTGACAGGAAACACTGAAGCTTTCTTT.

This chain joins TRBV30 and TRBJ1-5; D is uncertain. V was shortened by 0 bases and J by 9 bases, with 12 bases between the two germline ends. CDR1 is GTSNPN, CDR2 SVGIG, per germline (reference sequence). CDR3 length: 13 residues. The CDR3 region is CAWSVQKGMPQHF. The CDR3 DNA reads TGTGCCTGGAGTGTACAAAAGGGAATGCCCCAGCATTTT. The full variable domain, rest sourced from reference TRBV30 and TRBJ1-5, is SQTIHQWPATLVQPVGSPLSLECTVEGTSNPNLYWYRQAAGRGLQLLFYSVGIGQISSEVPQNLSASRPQDRQFILSSKKLLLSDSGFYLCAWSVQKGMPQHFGDGTRLSIL.

The chain's CDR3 is CASSHRQGYTGELFF. As DNA, the CDR3 is TGTGCCAGCAGCCATCGACAGGGTTACACCGGGGAGCTGTTTTTT. The rearrangement links TRBV5-4 to TRBJ2-2, with TRBD1 matching over 7 bases. This CDR3 comprises 15 residues. CDR1 is SGHNT, CDR2 YYREEE, per germline (reference sequence). J lost 3 bases, V lost 4 bases, and 6 bases had no gene match.

The gene calls are TRBV7-2 and TRBJ2-7, with a tentative D call TRBD1 (5 bases). The V gene's germline CDR1 is SGHTA and CDR2 FQGNSA. V shed 2 bases and J shed 4 bases, with 12 bases lying between them. The CDR3 length is 14 residues. Written as DNA, the CDR3 is TGTGCCAGCAGCTTAAGATCCCCAGGGTACGAGCAGTACTTC. Translating gives CASSLRSPGYEQYF.

Comment on this clone: The junction does not match germline at one end; this may be a read error. This chain links TRBV19 with TRBJ2-1, with TRBD1 identical over 10 bases. The CDR3 consists of 14 residues. Germline V gene sequence: CDR1 LNHDA, CDR2 SQIVND (reference sequence). DNA for the CDR3: TGTGCCAGTACCCCCACGGGCATAGGGACAGGGGTCATCTTC. This sequence encodes CASTPTGIGTGVIF.

The chain employs TRBV5-1 and TRBJ1-1; D remains unclear. The CDR3 contains 13 residues. Germline loops: CDR1 SGHRS, CDR2 YFSETQ. Between the trimmed V and J ends, which lost 1 base and 1 base, there was a span of 5 bases. The CDR3 reads CASSLFQNTEAFF. The DNA of the CDR3 is TGCGCCAGCAGCTTGTTTCAGAACACTGAAGCTTTCTTT.

The chain uses TRBV3-1 (or the pseudogene TRBV3-2) and TRBJ2-2, with 8 nucleotides matching TRBD2. Trimming cost V 4 bases and J 5 bases; bases outside gene matches: 9. Germline values: CDR1 LGHDT, CDR2 YNNKEL (reference sequence). This CDR3 is 16 amino acids long. The CDR3 nucleotides read TGTGCCAGCAGCCCCCCGGCGGGAGGTAGTACCGGGGAGCTGTTTTTT. It translates to CASSPPAGGSTGELFF.

The chain couples TRBV4-1 to TRBJ1-1; the D gene is possibly TRBD1 (5 bases). CDR3 length: 15 amino acids. In germline, CDR1 is MGHRA, CDR2 YSYEKL. Trimming left V 2 bases short and J 2 bases short, with 12 bases between. CDR3 residues: CASSQNSQGNTEAFF. CDR3 bases: TGCGCCAGCAGCCAAAATTCTCAGGGAAACACTGAAGCTTTCTTT.

The chain combines TRBV9 with TRBJ2-1; 10 positions match TRBD2. J was trimmed by 6 bases and V by 3 bases; bases with no gene match: 15. The length of the CDR3 is 18 residues. Germline V gene data show CDR1 as SGDLS and CDR2 as YYNGEE. The CDR3 region has the DNA TGTGCCAGCAGCGAGGGTCGACTAGCGGGTGGTCGAACCAATGAGCAGTTCTTC. It yields the protein CASSEGRLAGGRTNEQFF.

This chain joins TRBV5-1 and TRBJ1-4; D remains ambiguous. Germline V lookup: CDR1 SGHRS, CDR2 YFSETQ. CDR3 size: 17 residues. Deletions cut 0 bases from V and 3 bases from J, with 15 bases between. The CDR3 is CASSLVGSRTANEKLFF. The CDR3 nucleotides are TGCGCCAGCAGCTTGGTGGGGTCCCGGACCGCTAATGAAAAACTGTTTTTT.

The chain uses TRBV7-8 and TRBJ1-2, with D possibly matching TRBD1 (5 bases). The length of the CDR3 is 14 residues. V gave up 4 bases and J gave up 0 bases, with 9 bases separating them. Looked up from germline, CDR1 is SGHVS and CDR2 is FQNEAQ. The chain's CDR3 is CASSSTAANYGYTF. CDR3 DNA: TGTGCCAGCAGCTCGACAGCCGCTAACTATGGCTACACCTTC.

The chain joins TRBV5-1 to TRBJ2-7; 8 bases line up with TRBD1. The V gene end was trimmed by 5 bases and the J gene end by 0 bases; junction bases not matched to a gene: 4. This CDR3 contains 14 residues. The V gene's germline CDR1 is SGHRS and CDR2 YFSETQ. CDR3 sequence: CASRSQGDSYEQYF. In DNA form, the CDR3 reads TGCGCCAGCAGGTCACAGGGGGACTCCTACGAGCAGTACTTC.

V and J are TRBV29-1 and TRBJ1-2; 7 nucleotides align to TRBD1. From germline, CDR1 is SQVTM and CDR2 ANQGSEA. The CDR3 is 13 amino acids. CDR3 region: CSADLYRGFGYTF. CDR3 DNA: TGCAGTGCAGACCTGTACAGGGGATTTGGCTACACCTTC.

The sample holds a few counts of this clone. The chain couples TRBV4-1 to TRBJ1-3; perhaps TRBD1 as D (5 bases). The CDR3 consists of 17 residues. V shed 2 bases and J shed 2 bases, with 16 bases lying between them. Germline values: CDR1 MGHRA, CDR2 YSYEKL. CDR3 region: CASSQLPRATAGNTIYF. CDR3 sequence (DNA): TGCGCCAGCAGCCAACTCCCCAGGGCAACCGCTGGAAACACCATATATTTT.

The chain is built from TRBV19 and TRBJ2-5, with D perhaps TRBD2 (6 bases). V was trimmed by 10 bases and J by 7 bases, leaving 25 bases between them. CDR1 and CDR2 from the germline V gene are LNHDA and SQIVND (reference sequence). The CDR3 is made up of 15 amino acids. The CDR3 DNA reads TGTGCCACCCGTAAACGGGGGAGTCCCCCAGGGACCCAGTACTTC. Protein: CATRKRGSPPGTQYF.

The chain recombines TRBV15 with TRBJ2-1, with no clear D. The CDR3 has 12 residues. CDR1 is LNHNV, CDR2 YYDKDF, per germline (reference sequence). Trimming removed 3 bases from V and 12 bases from J, with 12 bases in between. This CDR3 reads CATSSRDDGQFF. The CDR3 region has the DNA TGTGCCACCAGCAGCCGAGACGATGGGCAGTTCTTC.

V and J are TRBV5-1 and TRBJ2-7; 7 nucleotides match TRBD1. With 4 bases clipped from V and 2 bases from J, the junction kept 3 bases outside the gene matches. Per germline, CDR1 SGHRS and CDR2 YFSETQ. This CDR3 is built from 13 residues. CDR3 loop: CASSPTGAYEQYV. CDR3 bases: TGCGCCAGCAGCCCAACAGGGGCCTACGAGCAGTACGTC.

V usage is TRBV5-6 and J usage is TRBJ1-2; maybe TRBD1 (5 bases). V lost 0 bases and J 1 base, leaving 7 bases between the germline ends. Germline V lookup: CDR1 SGHDT, CDR2 YYEEEE. The CDR3 length is 14 residues. The CDR3 DNA follows: TGTGCCAGCAGCTTGGGACAGCATAACTATGGCTACACCTTC. It translates to CASSLGQHNYGYTF.

V is TRBV10-1 and J is TRBJ2-1; 10 nucleotides match TRBD1. CDR1 is WNHNN, CDR2 SYGVQD, per germline (reference sequence). This CDR3 has 18 residues. The junction had 11 bases not matched to a gene; V was cut back by 4 bases and J by 2 bases. The DNA of the CDR3 is TGCGCCAGCAGTGGAAGTTTAGTTGGACAGGGGGCCTACAATGAGCAGTTCTTC. Amino acid sequence: CASSGSLVGQGAYNEQFF.